These T cell receptor beta chains were read from a single sample in a study of shared clonotypes between healthy human individuals. The assay was immunoSEQ multiplex PCR, and TCRdb's table has in-frame clones only and misses some. The data contain about 600,000 clones, about 95% of them singletons. Sequenced sample: naive CD8+ T cells sorted from blood. The receptor set was obtained from a woman in her twenties or thirties in good health. The CDR3 runs from the conserved cysteine through the conserved F or W. D genes are given only for firm matches. Only some rows state a clone size, as once, few, many or a class for expanded clones.

v_call	clone_size	d_call	j_call	cdr3_nt	cdr3_aa
TRBV7-9	few	NA	TRBJ1-1	TGTGCCAGCAGCGCCGGGTCAGGGAACACTGAAGCTTTCTTT	CASSAGSGNTEAFF
TRBV28	NA	NA	TRBJ1-4	TGTGCCAGCAGTTTATCCCAGGGACTACCAACTAATGAAAAACTGTTTTTT	CASSLSQGLPTNEKLFF
TRBV10-3	once	TRBD2	TRBJ2-1	TGTGCCATCAGTGAGCCCGAAGCGGGAGTCTCCTACAATGAGCAGTTCTTC	CAISEPEAGVSYNEQFF
TRBV29-1	NA	NA	TRBJ2-1	TGCAGCGTTGAAGATGTACAGGGCCGGGGTAATGAGCAGTTCTTC	CSVEDVQGRGNEQFF
TRBV5-6	NA	NA	TRBJ2-5	TGTGCCAGCAGCTTTTTGGCGGGGCGATGGGAAGAGACCCAGTACTTC	CASSFLAGRWEETQYF
TRBV7-9	NA	NA	TRBJ1-2	TGTGCCAGCAGCATTGGAGGGGTTCTTGGCTACACCTTC	CASSIGGVLGYTF
TRBV27	NA	TRBD1	TRBJ1-3	TGTGCCAGCAGTTTATCTCCCCAATCGCGACAGGGGTCTGGAAACACCATATATTTT	CASSLSPQSRQGSGNTIYF
TRBV28	NA	NA	TRBJ1-2	TGTGCCAGCAGGTGGGACGGGCAGGCCTATGGCTACACCTTC	CASRWDGQAYGYTF
TRBV27	NA	TRBD2	TRBJ2-1	TGTGCCAGCAGTCCAATAGCGGGAGAGGGCTACAATGAGCAGTTCTTC	CASSPIAGEGYNEQFF
TRBV5-5	NA	TRBD1	TRBJ1-4	TGTGCCAGCAGCTTGGAAGGGGGACAGGGCCCCGAAAAACTGTTTTTT	CASSLEGGQGPEKLFF
TRBV5-4	NA	NA	TRBJ1-1	TGTGCCAGCAGCTTGGGGGGGGCGGTTGAAGCTTTCTTT	CASSLGGAVEAFF
TRBV27	NA	NA	TRBJ1-5	TGTGCCAGCAGTCCCGGCGCCGGGTCGTATGGTCCCCAGCATTTT	CASSPGAGSYGPQHF
TRBV14	few	TRBD1	TRBJ2-7	TGTGCCAGCAGCCGATCGGACAGGGGCTACGAGCAGTACTTC	CASSRSDRGYEQYF
TRBV19	NA	TRBD1	TRBJ2-1	TGTGCCAGTAGTATAACCCCCCAGGGGGAAGGATGGAATGAGCAGTTCTTC	CASSITPQGEGWNEQFF
TRBV7-9	NA	TRBD2	TRBJ2-1	TGTGCCAGCAGCTCCCGACTAGCGGGAGGGTTTGGTGAGCAGTTCTTC	CASSSRLAGGFGEQFF
TRBV14	NA	NA	TRBJ1-1	TGTGCCAGCAGCCAAGATTTAAGCTTCCAGCACTTGAACACTGAAGCTTTCTTT	CASSQDLSFQHLNTEAFF
TRBV27	NA	NA	TRBJ2-1	TGTGCCAGCAGTTTTACGGGCTCCTACAATGAGCAGTTCTTC	CASSFTGSYNEQFF
TRBV25-1	NA	NA	TRBJ2-7	TGTGCCAGCAGTGAACCAGGGGCCCAGTACGAGCAGTACTTC	CASSEPGAQYEQYF
TRBV29-1	few	NA	TRBJ1-1	TGCAGCGTTGAAGAGCGTGGGGGGAACACTGAAGCTTTCTTT	CSVEERGGNTEAFF
TRBV4-2	NA	TRBD2	TRBJ2-7	TGTGCCAGCAGCCAAGTAGCGGGGGGGGTAATCTACGAGCAGTACTTC	CASSQVAGGVIYEQYF
TRBV5-1	NA	TRBD1	TRBJ2-7	TGCGCCAGCAGCTTAGGACAGGGGGCTAACGAGCAGTACTTC	CASSLGQGANEQYF
TRBV11-3	NA	TRBD2	TRBJ2-7	TGTGCCAGCAGCCCCCGGGGAGGGCCCGAGCAGTACTTC	CASSPRGGPEQYF
TRBV27	NA	NA	TRBJ2-5	TGTGCCAGCAGTTTCGGTAGGGGACAAGAGACCCAGTACTTC	CASSFGRGQETQYF
TRBV4-1	NA	TRBD2	TRBJ2-1	TGCGCCAGCAGCCAACACACTAGCGGGAGTTTCACTGAGCAGTTCTTC	CASSQHTSGSFTEQFF
TRBV27	NA	NA	TRBJ1-6	TGTGCCAGCAGTACGGGGCAGCAAAATTCACCCCTCCACTTT	CASSTGQQNSPLHF
TRBV27	NA	NA	TRBJ2-3	TGTGCCAGCAGTTTGACGATAGGCAGAGCAGGGGCAGATACGCAGTATTTT	CASSLTIGRAGADTQYF
TRBV9	NA	TRBD2	TRBJ2-1	TGTGCCAGCAGCGTAGATGCCTTGAAGACTAGCGGGAGCCATGAGCAGTTCTTC	CASSVDALKTSGSHEQFF